This passage covers 4 T cell receptor beta chains from one sample sequenced in a study of read filtering for tumor transcriptome and immune sequencing. From approximately 430 ng of RNA, a library with molecular barcoded alpha/delta and beta/gamma adaptors was made. One entry per CDR3 protein, called by TCRdb with MiXCR from the reads. The sample holds 100,000 to 150,000 distinct CDR3 sequences, about 13% seen once. Sequenced: a population of CD138-negative cells sorted from bone marrow. The receptors were sampled from a donor at least 40 years old with multiple myeloma.

This clonotype was seen many times. The chain joins TRBV4-1 to TRBJ1-5; no definite D call. The germline V and J ends were trimmed by 0 bases and 3 bases, with 12 bases remaining between them. The germline V gene encodes CDR1 MGHRA and CDR2 YSYEKL. The length of the CDR3 is 16 residues. CDR3 in amino acids: CASSQEGTRYNQPQHF. The CDR3 region has the DNA TGCGCCAGCAGCCAAGAAGGTACGAGATACAATCAGCCCCAGCATTTT.

This clonotype was counted ten times or more. This chain connects TRBV20-1 to TRBJ2-1; 10 nucleotides match TRBD2. The V segment lost 3 bases and the J segment 6 bases; nucleotides outside the gene matches: 11. This CDR3 region has 16 residues. Germline V gene data show CDR1 as DFQATT and CDR2 as SNEGSKA (reference sequence). CDR3 sequence reads: CSASQIAAGGGNEQFF. CDR3 coding DNA: TGCAGTGCTAGTCAGATTGCAGCGGGAGGGGGCAATGAGCAGTTCTTC.

This clonotype was observed many times. V usage is TRBV6-2 or TRBV6-3 and J usage is TRBJ2-7; 8 bases line up with TRBD1. Trimming removed 5 bases from V and 2 bases from J; junction bases left unmatched: 5. This CDR3 spans 14 amino acids. Germline V gives CDR1 MNHEY, CDR2 SVGEGT. CDR3 nucleotide sequence: TGTGCCAGCAGTCACGGACAGGGAGCCTACGAGCAGTACTTC. Translated: CASSHGQGAYEQYF.

This clonotype showed up many times. The V and J genes are TRBV6-5 and TRBJ1-1; unclear D gene. Germline lookup yields CDR1 MNHEY and CDR2 SVGAGI. The CDR3 loop spans 13 amino acids. V lost 6 bases, J lost 10 bases, and 18 bases lay in between. In nucleotides, the CDR3 is TGTGCCAGCAGCCCCGGACCTACGGTAAGAGCTTTCTTT. Protein: CASSPGPTVRAFF.